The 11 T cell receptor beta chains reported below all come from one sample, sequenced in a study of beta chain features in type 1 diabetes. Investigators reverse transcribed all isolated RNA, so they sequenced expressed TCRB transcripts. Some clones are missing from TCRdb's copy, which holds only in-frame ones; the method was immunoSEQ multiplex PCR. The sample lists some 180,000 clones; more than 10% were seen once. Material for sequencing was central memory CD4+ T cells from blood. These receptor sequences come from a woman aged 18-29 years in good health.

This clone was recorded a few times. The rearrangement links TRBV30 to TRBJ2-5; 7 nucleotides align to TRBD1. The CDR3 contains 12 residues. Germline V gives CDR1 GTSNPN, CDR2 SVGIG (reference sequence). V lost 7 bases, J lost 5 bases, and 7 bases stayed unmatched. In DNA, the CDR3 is TGTGCCTTCAGACAGGGCGGGGAGACCCAGTACTTC. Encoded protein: CAFRQGGETQYF.

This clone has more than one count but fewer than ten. The CDR3 DNA reads TGTGCCAGCAGCGGACAGGGGGCAGGCACTGAAGCTTTCTTT. It specifies CASSGQGAGTEAFF. This chain uses TRBV5-4 with TRBJ1-1, with TRBD1 identical over 11 bases. The germline V gene encodes CDR1 SGHNT and CDR2 YYREEE (reference sequence). The CDR3 extends over 14 amino acids. The V gene end was trimmed by 4 bases and the J gene end by 4 bases; junction bases not matched to a gene: 3.

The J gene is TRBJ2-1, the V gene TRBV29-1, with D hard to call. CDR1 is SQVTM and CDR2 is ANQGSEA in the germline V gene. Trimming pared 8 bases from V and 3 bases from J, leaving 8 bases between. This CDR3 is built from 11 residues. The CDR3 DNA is TGCAGCTGCGGCTACTACAATGAGCAGTTCTTC. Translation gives CSCGYYNEQFF.

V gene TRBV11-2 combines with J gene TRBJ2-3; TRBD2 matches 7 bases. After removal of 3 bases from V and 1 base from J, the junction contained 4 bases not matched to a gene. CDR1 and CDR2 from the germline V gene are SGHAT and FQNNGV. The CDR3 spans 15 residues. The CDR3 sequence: CASSFYTSGTDTQYF. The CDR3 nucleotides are TGTGCCAGCAGCTTTTACACTAGCGGCACAGATACGCAGTATTTT.

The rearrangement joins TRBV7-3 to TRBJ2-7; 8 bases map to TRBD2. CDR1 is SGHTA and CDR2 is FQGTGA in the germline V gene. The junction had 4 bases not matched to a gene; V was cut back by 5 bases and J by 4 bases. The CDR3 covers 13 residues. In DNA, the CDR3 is TGTGCCAGCAGCCCCCGGGAGGGATACGAGCAGTACTTC. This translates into CASSPREGYEQYF.

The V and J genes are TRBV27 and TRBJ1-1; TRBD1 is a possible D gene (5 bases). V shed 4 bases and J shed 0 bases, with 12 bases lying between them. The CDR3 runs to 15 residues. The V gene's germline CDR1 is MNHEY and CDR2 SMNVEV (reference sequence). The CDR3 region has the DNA TGTGCCAGCAGTTGGGTACCAGGGATGAACACTGAAGCTTTCTTT. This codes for CASSWVPGMNTEAFF.

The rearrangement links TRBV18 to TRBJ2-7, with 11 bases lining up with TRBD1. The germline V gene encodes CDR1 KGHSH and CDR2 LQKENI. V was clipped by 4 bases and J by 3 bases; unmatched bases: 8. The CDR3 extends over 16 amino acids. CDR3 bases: TGTGCCAGCTCACTTACTCCGGGACAGGGGGACTACGAGCAGTACTTC. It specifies CASSLTPGQGDYEQYF.

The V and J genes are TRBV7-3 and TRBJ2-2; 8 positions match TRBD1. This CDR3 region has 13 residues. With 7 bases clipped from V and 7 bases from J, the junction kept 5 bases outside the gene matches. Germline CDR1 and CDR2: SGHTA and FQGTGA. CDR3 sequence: CASTHGQGGELFF. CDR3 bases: TGTGCCAGCACCCACGGACAGGGCGGGGAGCTGTTTTTT.

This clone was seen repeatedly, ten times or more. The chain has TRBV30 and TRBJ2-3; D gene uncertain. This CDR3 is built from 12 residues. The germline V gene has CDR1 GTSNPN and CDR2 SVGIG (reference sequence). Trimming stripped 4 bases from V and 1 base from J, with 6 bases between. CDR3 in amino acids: CAWMSGTDTQYF. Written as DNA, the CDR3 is TGTGCCTGGATGTCAGGCACAGATACGCAGTATTTT.

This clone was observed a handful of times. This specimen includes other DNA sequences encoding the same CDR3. The CDR3 is CASSLGGYNEQFF. The DNA for the CDR3 is TGCGCCAGCAGCTTAGGAGGATACAATGAGCAGTTCTTC. V usage is TRBV5-1 and J usage is TRBJ2-1; the D gene is possibly TRBD2 (5 bases). With 2 bases removed from V and 4 bases from J, the gap between germline ends came to 7 bases. Germline CDR1 and CDR2: SGHRS and YFSETQ. This CDR3 spans 13 amino acids.

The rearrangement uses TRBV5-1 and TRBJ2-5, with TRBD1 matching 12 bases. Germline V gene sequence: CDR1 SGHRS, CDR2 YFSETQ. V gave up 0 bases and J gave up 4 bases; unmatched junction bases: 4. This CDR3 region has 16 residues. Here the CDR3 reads CASSLAGTGGGETQYF. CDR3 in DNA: TGCGCCAGCAGCTTGGCCGGGACAGGGGGCGGAGAGACCCAGTACTTC.